These T cell receptor beta chains were read from a single sample in a study of cytomegalovirus exposure and HLA in healthy donors. Profiled with immunoSEQ multiplex PCR; TCRdb holds only in-frame clones, not every one. In the table there are 220,000 or so clones, about nine tenths of which are singletons. The sample consisted of PBMCs. Source of these receptors: a woman aged 18-29 years in good health and CMV-seropositive. Each CDR3 is given with its conserved first and last residue. A D gene is named only where the DNA matches it firmly. Where a row states a size, it is once, few, many or the class of an expanded clone; other rows omit it.

clone_size: NA
j_call: TRBJ2-7
d_call: NA
v_call: TRBV7-6
cdr3_aa: CASSTIRGARRDSYEQYF
cdr3_nt: TGTGCCAGCAGCACGATACGGGGAGCCCGGCGGGACTCCTACGAGCAGTACTTC

clone_size: NA
j_call: TRBJ2-4
d_call: NA
v_call: TRBV30
cdr3_aa: CAWRRQSLNIQYF
cdr3_nt: TGTGCCTGGAGGAGACAGAGCCTAAACATTCAGTACTTC

clone_size: NA
j_call: TRBJ2-1
d_call: TRBD1
v_call: TRBV4-1
cdr3_aa: CASSPGTAKDNEQFF
cdr3_nt: TGCGCCAGCAGCCCCGGGACAGCTAAAGACAATGAGCAGTTCTTC

clone_size: NA
j_call: TRBJ2-1
d_call: TRBD2
v_call: TRBV29-1
cdr3_aa: CSVELAVHSYNEQFF
cdr3_nt: TGCAGCGTTGAACTAGCGGTCCACTCCTACAATGAGCAGTTCTTC

clone_size: NA
j_call: TRBJ2-1
d_call: TRBD1
v_call: TRBV6-1
cdr3_aa: CASRRDRGLNEQFF
cdr3_nt: TGTGCCAGCAGGAGGGACAGGGGGCTGAATGAGCAGTTCTTC

clone_size: NA
j_call: TRBJ2-3
d_call: NA
v_call: TRBV6-1
cdr3_aa: CASSGLGWGTDTQYF
cdr3_nt: TGTGCCAGCAGTGGACTAGGGTGGGGCACAGATACGCAGTATTTT

clone_size: once
j_call: TRBJ2-5
d_call: NA
v_call: TRBV5-1
cdr3_aa: CASSSVRGETQYF
cdr3_nt: TGCGCCAGCAGCTCGGTCCGGGGAGAGACCCAGTACTTC

clone_size: once
j_call: TRBJ2-2
d_call: NA
v_call: TRBV11-2
cdr3_aa: CASSLGLAGELFF
cdr3_nt: TGTGCCAGCAGCTTAGGGCTCGCCGGGGAGCTGTTTTTT

clone_size: NA
j_call: TRBJ1-1
d_call: TRBD1
v_call: TRBV18
cdr3_aa: CASSEGGETTEAFF
cdr3_nt: TGTGCCAGCTCAGAAGGGGGCGAGACAACTGAAGCTTTCTTT

clone_size: NA
j_call: TRBJ2-7
d_call: TRBD2
v_call: TRBV5-1
cdr3_aa: CASSSLGLGGYEQYF
cdr3_nt: TGCGCCAGCAGCTCGCTGGGACTAGGAGGCTACGAGCAGTACTTC

clone_size: NA
j_call: TRBJ2-7
d_call: NA
v_call: TRBV10-1
cdr3_aa: CASSLSGSGHSYEQYF
cdr3_nt: TGCGCCAGCAGCCTTTCCGGGAGCGGCCATTCCTACGAGCAGTACTTC

clone_size: NA
j_call: TRBJ2-7
d_call: TRBD1
v_call: TRBV9
cdr3_aa: CASSARDSPYEQYF
cdr3_nt: TGTGCCAGCAGCGCCCGGGACAGCCCCTACGAGCAGTACTTC

clone_size: NA
j_call: TRBJ2-3
d_call: TRBD2
v_call: TRBV15
cdr3_aa: CATSLSSGNPDTQYF
cdr3_nt: TGTGCCACCAGCCTGTCTAGCGGGAATCCAGATACGCAGTATTTT

clone_size: NA
j_call: TRBJ2-7
d_call: NA
v_call: TRBV6-1
cdr3_aa: CASSETYEQYF
cdr3_nt: TGTGCCAGCAGTGAGACTTACGAGCAGTACTTC

clone_size: NA
j_call: TRBJ2-4
d_call: TRBD2
v_call: TRBV7-8
cdr3_aa: CASSQGGGKNIQYF
cdr3_nt: TGTGCCAGCAGCCAGGGCGGGGGCAAAAACATTCAGTACTTC